This T cell receptor beta chain was sequenced in a study of cytomegalovirus exposure and HLA in healthy donors. PCR employed 60 Vbeta and 13 Jbeta primers. The data were produced by immunoSEQ multiplex PCR, yet TCRdb's version contains in-frame clones alone and is incomplete. The sample records 150,000 to 200,000 clones, more than 60% being singletons. Notes on the study in general: For most subjects, TCR beta sequences were reported to predict HLA-A and HLA-B alleles with accuracy. As a later analysis showed, a missense DCLRE1C variant was linked to trimming of TCR beta V- and J-genes. An analysis done earlier found most TCR beta V segments productive about 87% or about 30% of the time.

This CDR3 is 14 amino acids long. V gave up 2 bases and J gave up 5 bases, with 12 bases separating them. CDR1 MDHEN and CDR2 SYDVKM come from the germline V gene. A note on this clone: Its antigen is currently unknown.

The clonotype was recovered from a man in his late teens or twenties in good health and CMV-seropositive. Sequenced sample: PBMCs. This chain links TRBV28 with TRBJ2-5; the D gene is possibly TRBD2 (5 bases). CDR3: CASSLEGPLETQYF. CDR3 coding DNA: TGTGCCAGCAGTTTAGAGGGCCCTCTGGAGACCCAGTACTTC.